The present entry profiles one TCR beta chain with its context. One entry per CDR3 protein results from TCRdb running MiXCR on the RACE reads. The repertoire holds tens of thousands of distinct CDR3 sequences, with 10% to 15% as singletons. This record belongs to a study of human T cells and chemical hapten exposure. Across the whole study: Patients additionally received therapeutic doses of diphenylcyclopropenone on the scalp once a week, and this continued throughout the approximately 25-week study. On the upper back, patch tests were applied with 0.01% DPC and read at 6 days.

The CDR3 runs to 15 residues. The V end was cut by 3 bases, the J end by 1 base, with 12 bases between. Germline CDR1 and CDR2: MDHEN and SYDVKM. Specified time point: patch test 3, about 24 weeks after DPC sensitization. The treatment was: therapeutic diphenylcyclopropenone sensitization with weekly scalp DPC. The TCR sequence derives from a woman aged 45-65 years with alopecia areata. Some clones in this sample may be carry-over from other donors' samples. Sequenced here: whole blood, sampled in connection with sensitization to the hapten diphenylcyclopropenone (DPC). The chain is built from TRBV28 and TRBJ2-5; the D is unclear. CDR3 in DNA: TGTGCCAGCAGTTTGGTGGGCCCCCTCCAAGAGACCCAGTACTTC. Amino acids: CASSLVGPLQETQYF. The full variable domain, with the rest looked up from reference TRBV28 and TRBJ2-5, is DVKVTQSSRYLVKRTGEKVFLECVQDMDHENMFWYRQDPGLGLRLIYFSYDVKMKEKGDIPEGYSVSREKKERFSLILESASTNQTSMYLCASSLVGPLQETQYFGPGTRLLVL.